This T cell receptor (beta chain) came from a study of blood T cells in healthy people across ages. Study observations and caveats: Naive CD4+ cell counts and diversity both ran higher in long-lived than in aged donors. Per million T cells, TCR beta diversity dropped about linearly as age rose.

It was with a sample-barcoded 5' primer and a J-beta primer mix that a second PCR of roughly 7 to 12 cycles was run. TCRdb processed the 5' RACE reads anew with MiXCR; each CDR3 protein has one entry. Of 890,000 or so distinct CDR3 sequences in the sample, around 62% are singletons; the top ten hold roughly 26%. At least 6.5 million PBMCs were isolated per sample. In the case of this clonotype: Its antigen is undetermined.

In germline, CDR1 is MGHDK, CDR2 SYGVNS. The CDR3 consists of 14 residues. The TCR originated in a man under 40 in good health. Sequenced sample: blood. The chain is built from TRBV25-1 and TRBJ2-5; D remains unclear. Near its end, the DNA agrees better with TRBJ2-7, so the J call may be wrong. The CDR3, as DNA: TGTGCCAGCAGTGACCCCCCCTGGAGCAACGAGCAGTACTTC. It specifies CASSDPPWSNEQYF.